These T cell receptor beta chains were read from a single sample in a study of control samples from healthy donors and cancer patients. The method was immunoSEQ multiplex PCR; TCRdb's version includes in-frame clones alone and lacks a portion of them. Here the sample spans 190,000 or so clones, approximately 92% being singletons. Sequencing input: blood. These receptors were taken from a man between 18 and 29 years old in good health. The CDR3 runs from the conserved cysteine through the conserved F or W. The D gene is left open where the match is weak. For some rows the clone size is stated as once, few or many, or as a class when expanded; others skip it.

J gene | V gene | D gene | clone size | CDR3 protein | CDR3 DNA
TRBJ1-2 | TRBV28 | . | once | CATIGVYGYTF | TGTGCCACCATAGGCGTTTATGGCTACACCTTC
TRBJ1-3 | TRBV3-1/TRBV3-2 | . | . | CASSQVWGRAVGNTIYF | TGTGCCAGCAGCCAAGTCTGGGGCCGAGCCGTTGGAAACACCATATATTTT
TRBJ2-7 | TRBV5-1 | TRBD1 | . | CASSPRQGASYEQYF | TGCGCCAGCAGCCCTCGACAGGGGGCAAGTTACGAGCAGTACTTC
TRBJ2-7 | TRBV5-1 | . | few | CASSRGTEIIYEQYF | TGCGCCAGCAGCCGAGGGACGGAGATAATCTACGAGCAGTACTTC
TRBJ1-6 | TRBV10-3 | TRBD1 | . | CAISESPGQGHSPLHF | TGTGCCATCAGTGAGTCCCCGGGACAGGGGCATTCACCCCTCCACTTT
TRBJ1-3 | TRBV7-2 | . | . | CASSLDVRISGNTIYF | TGTGCCAGCAGCTTAGATGTGCGGATCTCTGGAAACACCATATATTTT
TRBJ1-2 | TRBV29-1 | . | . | CSVSRQPNYGYTF | TGCAGCGTTTCCAGACAACCTAACTATGGCTACACCTTC
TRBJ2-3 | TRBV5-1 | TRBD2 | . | CASSFRTSGTDTQYF | TGCGCCAGCAGCTTCCGGACTAGCGGTACAGATACGCAGTATTTT
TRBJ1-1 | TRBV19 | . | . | CASREQGTEAFF | TGTGCCAGTAGAGAACAGGGAACTGAAGCTTTCTTT
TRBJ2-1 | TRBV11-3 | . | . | CASSSIGRRNEQFF | TGTGCCAGCAGCTCAATAGGGCGACGCAATGAGCAGTTCTTC
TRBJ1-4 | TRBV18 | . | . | CASSRVSPALNEKLFF | TGTGCCAGCTCACGGGTTTCGCCCGCCCTTAATGAAAAACTGTTTTTT
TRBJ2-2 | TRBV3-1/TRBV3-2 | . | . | CASSQGLWNTGELFF | TGTGCCAGCAGCCAAGGACTATGGAACACCGGGGAGCTGTTTTTT
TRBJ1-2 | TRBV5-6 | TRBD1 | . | CASSLGQGARGYIF | TGTGCCAGCAGCTTGGGACAGGGGGCGCGAGGCTACATCTTC
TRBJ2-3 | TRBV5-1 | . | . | CASSLGWGATDTQYF | TGCGCCAGCAGCTTGGGATGGGGGGCGACAGATACGCAGTATTTT
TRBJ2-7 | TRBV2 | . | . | CASSRQSYEQYF | TGTGCCAGCAGTCGACAGTCCTACGAGCAGTACTTC
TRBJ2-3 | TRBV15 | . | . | CATSRDSGATDTQYF | TGTGCCACCAGCAGAGATTCAGGGGCGACAGATACGCAGTATTTT
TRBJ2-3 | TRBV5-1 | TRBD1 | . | CASSLGQGAPDTQYF | TGCGCCAGCAGCTTAGGACAGGGGGCACCCGATACGCAGTATTTT
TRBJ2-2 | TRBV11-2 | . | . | CASSRTTPGELFF | TGTGCCAGCAGCCGGACTACCCCCGGGGAGCTGTTTTTT
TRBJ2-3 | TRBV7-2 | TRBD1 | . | CASSPKRGQGDTQYF | TGTGCCAGCAGCCCTAAGAGGGGGCAAGGGGATACGCAGTATTTT
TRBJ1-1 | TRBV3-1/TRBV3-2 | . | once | CASSQEGGYTEAFF | TGTGCCAGCAGCCAAGAGGGCGGGTACACTGAAGCTTTCTTT
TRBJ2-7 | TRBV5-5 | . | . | CASSPMATLTSYEQYF | TGTGCCAGCAGCCCCATGGCCACCCTAACCTCCTACGAGCAGTACTTC
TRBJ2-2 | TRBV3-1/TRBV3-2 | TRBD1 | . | CASSRQTGANTGELFF | TGTGCCAGCAGCCGCCAGACAGGGGCGAACACCGGGGAGCTGTTTTTT
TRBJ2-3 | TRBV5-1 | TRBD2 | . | CASSLGLATDTQYF | TGCGCCAGCAGCCTGGGACTAGCCACAGATACGCAGTATTTT
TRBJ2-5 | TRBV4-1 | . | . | CASSPNSGTQQETQYF | TGCGCCAGCAGCCCAAACTCCGGGACGCAGCAAGAGACCCAGTACTTC
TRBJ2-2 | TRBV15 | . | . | CATSGPRDTGELFF | TGTGCCACCAGCGGGCCTCGGGACACCGGGGAGCTGTTTTTT
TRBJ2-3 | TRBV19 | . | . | CASTNQRATTDTQYF | TGTGCCAGTACCAACCAACGGGCTACCACAGATACGCAGTATTTT
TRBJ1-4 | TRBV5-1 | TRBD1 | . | CASSLTGEGEKLFF | TGCGCCAGCAGCTTGACAGGGGAGGGTGAAAAACTGTTTTTT
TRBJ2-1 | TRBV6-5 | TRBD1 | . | CASSPRGQGHNEQFF | TGTGCCAGCAGCCCACGGGGACAGGGGCACAATGAGCAGTTCTTC
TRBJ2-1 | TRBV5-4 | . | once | CASSLLVGGEDEQFF | TGTGCCAGCAGCTTGTTAGTCGGGGGCGAGGATGAGCAGTTCTTC
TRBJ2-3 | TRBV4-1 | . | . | CASSQEKGRESTDTQYF | TGCGCCAGCAGCCAAGAAAAGGGAAGGGAATCCACAGATACGCAGTATTTT
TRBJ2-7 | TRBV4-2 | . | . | CASSQEEGEPTSYEQYF | TGTGCCAGCAGCCAAGAAGAGGGCGAACCTACTTCCTACGAGCAGTACTTC
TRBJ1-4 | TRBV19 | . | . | CASVEGRRPGGGSNEKLFF | TGTGCCAGTGTCGAAGGGCGACGACCTGGGGGCGGTTCTAATGAAAAACTGTTTTTT
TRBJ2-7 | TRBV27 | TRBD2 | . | CASRLAGGPDEQYF | TGTGCCAGCAGACTAGCGGGGGGGCCCGACGAGCAGTACTTC
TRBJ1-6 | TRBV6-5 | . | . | CASWLRENNSPLHF | TGTGCCAGCTGGTTGAGGGAGAATAATTCACCCCTCCACTTT
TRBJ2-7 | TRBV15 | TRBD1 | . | CATSRRQGPYEQYF | TGTGCCACCAGCAGGAGACAGGGACCCTACGAGCAGTACTTC
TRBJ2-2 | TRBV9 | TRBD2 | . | CASTSGLGAGELFF | TGTGCCAGCACCTCGGGACTAGGCGCCGGGGAGCTGTTTTTT
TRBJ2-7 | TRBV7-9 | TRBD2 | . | CASSNGGGGSYEQYF | TGTGCCAGCAGCAATGGTGGGGGGGGCTCCTACGAGCAGTACTTC
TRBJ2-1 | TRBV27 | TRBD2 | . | CASSLRVAGSYNEQFF | TGTGCCAGCAGTTTAAGGGTAGCGGGGTCCTACAATGAGCAGTTCTTC
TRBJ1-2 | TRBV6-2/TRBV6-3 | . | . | CASSYYYEARYGYTF | TGTGCCAGCAGTTACTACTATGAGGCTCGCTATGGCTACACCTTC
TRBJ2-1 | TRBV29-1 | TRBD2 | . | CSVPGGGARAYEQFF | TGCAGCGTTCCGGGCGGGGGGGCCCGGGCCTATGAGCAGTTCTTC
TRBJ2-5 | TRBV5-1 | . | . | CASSFGERGQETQYF | TGCGCCAGCAGCTTCGGGGAGAGGGGGCAAGAGACCCAGTACTTC